This TCR beta chain was documented in a study of blood T cell repertoires in COVID-19. Study details: Acute-phase and convalescent COVID-19 samples originated in the United States, Italy and Spain. From T cells, B-cell-depleted T cells, or PBMCs came the material, which was cDNA or gDNA.

Source study methods: Reference gene primer amplification gave nucleated cell count estimates. Assay used: immunoSEQ multiplex PCR; TCRdb lists only in-frame clones, some missing. D and trimming were read from the DNA, whereas the V and J calls and clone size are those reported in that table. The table lists under 170,000 clones, 87% of them singletons, with less than 4.5% in the top ten. The V and J ends lost 4 bases and 2 bases, in that order; junction bases with no gene match: 3. The CDR3 covers 16 residues. CDR1 and CDR2 (germline): WNHNN, SYGVQD (reference sequence). The TCR originated in a woman in her sixties or seventies with active or convalescent COVID-19. Sequencing was performed on peripheral blood. This rearrangement joins TRBV10-1 to TRBJ2-2; 11 bases map to TRBD2. The CDR3 sequence is CASSALAGGNTGELFF. The CDR3 bases are TGCGCCAGCAGTGCTCTAGCGGGGGGTAACACCGGGGAGCTGTTTTTT.